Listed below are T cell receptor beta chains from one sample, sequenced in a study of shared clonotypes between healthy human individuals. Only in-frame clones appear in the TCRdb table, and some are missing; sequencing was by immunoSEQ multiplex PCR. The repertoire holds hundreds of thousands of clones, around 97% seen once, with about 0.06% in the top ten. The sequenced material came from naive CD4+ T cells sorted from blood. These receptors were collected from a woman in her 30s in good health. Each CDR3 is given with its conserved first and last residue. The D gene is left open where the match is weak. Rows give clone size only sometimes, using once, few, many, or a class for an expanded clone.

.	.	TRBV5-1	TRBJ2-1	CASREDIEQFF	TGCGCCAGCAGAGAGGATATTGAGCAGTTCTTC
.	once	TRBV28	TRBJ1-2	CASSLSDRYGYGYTF	TGTGCCAGCAGTTTATCGGACAGATATGGCTATGGCTACACCTTC
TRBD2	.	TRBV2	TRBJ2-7	CASRLPGLSSYEQYF	TGTGCCAGCAGACTCCCGGGACTAAGCTCCTACGAGCAGTACTTC
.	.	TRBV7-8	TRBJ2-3	CASSVLQGFVRDTQYF	TGTGCCAGCAGCGTCTTACAGGGTTTTGTCCGAGATACGCAGTATTTT
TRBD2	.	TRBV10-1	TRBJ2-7	CASSSVAGASYEQYF	TGCGCCAGCAGTAGCGTAGCGGGAGCAAGCTACGAGCAGTACTTC
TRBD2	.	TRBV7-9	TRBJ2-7	CASSPVLGGPHEQYF	TGTGCCAGCAGCCCCGTCCTGGGAGGGCCGCACGAGCAGTACTTC
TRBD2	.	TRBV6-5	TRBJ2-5	CASSYSTSGMETQYF	TGTGCCAGCAGTTACTCGACCAGCGGGATGGAGACCCAGTACTTC
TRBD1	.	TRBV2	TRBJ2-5	CASRETGAVGETQYF	TGTGCCAGCAGGGAGACAGGGGCGGTCGGAGAGACCCAGTACTTC
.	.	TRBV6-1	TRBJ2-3	CASSDPNLNTDTQYF	TGTGCCAGCAGCGATCCCAACCTGAACACAGATACGCAGTATTTT
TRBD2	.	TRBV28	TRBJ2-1	CASSLGLAGGGEQFF	TGTGCCAGCAGTTTGGGACTAGCGGGAGGGGGTGAGCAGTTCTTC
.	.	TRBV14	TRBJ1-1	CASSQAPGWDGTEAFF	TGTGCCAGCAGCCAAGCCCCGGGGTGGGATGGCACTGAAGCTTTCTTT
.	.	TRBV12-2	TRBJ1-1	CASPERRAFF	TGTGCAAGTCCCGAACGGAGGGCTTTCTTT
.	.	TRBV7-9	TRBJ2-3	CASSLYPESSTDTQYF	TGTGCCAGCAGCTTATACCCCGAGTCCAGCACAGATACGCAGTATTTT
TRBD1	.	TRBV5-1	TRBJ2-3	CASSLAGTGVNTQYF	TGCGCCAGCAGCTTGGCCGGGACAGGGGTGAATACGCAGTATTTT
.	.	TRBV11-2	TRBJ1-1	CASSPEFREAFF	TGTGCCAGCAGCCCGGAATTTAGGGAAGCTTTCTTT
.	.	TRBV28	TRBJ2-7	CASWSQNSYEQYF	TGTGCCAGCTGGTCCCAGAATTCCTACGAGCAGTACTTC
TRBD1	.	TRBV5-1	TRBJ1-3	CASSVQGLDSGNTIYF	TGCGCCAGCAGCGTACAGGGGCTCGACTCTGGAAACACCATATATTTT
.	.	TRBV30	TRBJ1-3	CAWSVSGNTIYF	TGTGCCTGGAGTGTATCTGGAAACACCATATATTTT
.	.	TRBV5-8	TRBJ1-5	CASNNRNQPQHF	TGTGCCAGCAACAACCGGAATCAGCCCCAGCATTTT
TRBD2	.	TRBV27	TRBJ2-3	CASSSWTSGRHTQQYF	TGTGCCAGCAGTTCCTGGACTAGCGGGAGACATACGCAGCAGTATTTT
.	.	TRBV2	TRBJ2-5	CASRGGHQETQYF	TGTGCCAGCAGGGGGGGGCACCAAGAGACCCAGTACTTC
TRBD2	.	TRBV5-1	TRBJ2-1	CASSVLAGWGKNEQFF	TGCGCCAGCAGCGTACTAGCGGGATGGGGGAAGAATGAGCAGTTCTTC
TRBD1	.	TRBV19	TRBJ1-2	CASSDRGRIGYTF	TGTGCCAGTTCAGACAGGGGGCGTATTGGCTACACCTTC
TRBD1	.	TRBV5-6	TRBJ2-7	CASLESGQGYEQYF	TGTGCCAGCTTGGAGTCGGGACAGGGCTACGAGCAGTACTTC